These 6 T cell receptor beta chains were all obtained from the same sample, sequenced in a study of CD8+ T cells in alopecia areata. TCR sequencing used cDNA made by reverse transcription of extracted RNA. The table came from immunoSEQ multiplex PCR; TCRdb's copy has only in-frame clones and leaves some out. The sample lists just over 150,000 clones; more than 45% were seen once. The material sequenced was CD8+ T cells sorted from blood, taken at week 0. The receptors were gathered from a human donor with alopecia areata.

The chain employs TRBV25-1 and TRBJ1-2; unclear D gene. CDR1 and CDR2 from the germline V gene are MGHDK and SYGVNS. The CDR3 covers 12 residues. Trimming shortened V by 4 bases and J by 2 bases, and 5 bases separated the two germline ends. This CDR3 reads CASSGSNYGYTF. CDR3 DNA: TGTGCCAGCAGTGGATCCAACTATGGCTACACCTTC.

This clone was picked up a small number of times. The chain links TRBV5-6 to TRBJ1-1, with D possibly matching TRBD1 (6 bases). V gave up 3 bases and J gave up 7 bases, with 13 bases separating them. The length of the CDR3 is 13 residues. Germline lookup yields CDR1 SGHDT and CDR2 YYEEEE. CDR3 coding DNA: TGTGCCAGCAGCTCATACAGGGAACATGAAGCTTTCTTT. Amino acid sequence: CASSSYREHEAFF.

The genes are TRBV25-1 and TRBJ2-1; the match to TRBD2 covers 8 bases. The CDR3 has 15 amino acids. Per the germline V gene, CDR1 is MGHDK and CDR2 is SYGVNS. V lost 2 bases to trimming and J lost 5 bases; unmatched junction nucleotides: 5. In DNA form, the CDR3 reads TGTGCCAGCAGTGAACGGGGGGGCGAGAACAATGAGCAGTTCTTC. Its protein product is CASSERGGENNEQFF.

CDR3 sequence: CASSQVAQGLNEQFF. DNA of the CDR3: TGCGCCAGCAGCCAAGTGGCACAGGGGCTGAATGAGCAGTTCTTC. The rearrangement links TRBV4-3 to TRBJ2-1; 7 bases fit TRBD1. V lost 1 base and J lost 7; bases outside the gene matches: 7. CDR3 size: 15 residues. Germline V gene data show CDR1 as LGHNA and CDR2 as YSLEER.

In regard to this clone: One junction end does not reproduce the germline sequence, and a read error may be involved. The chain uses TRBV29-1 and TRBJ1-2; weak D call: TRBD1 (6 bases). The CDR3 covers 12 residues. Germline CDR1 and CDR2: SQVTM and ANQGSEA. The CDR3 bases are TGCAGCGTCGAAGAGGGGGGGCGTGGCTACACCTTC. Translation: CSVEEGGRGYTF. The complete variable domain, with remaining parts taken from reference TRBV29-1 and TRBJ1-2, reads SAVISQKPSRDICQRGTSLTIQCQVDSQVTMMFWYRQQPGQSLTLIATANQGSEATYESGFVIDKFPISRPNLTFSTLTVSNMSPEDSSIYLCSVEEGGRGYTFGSGTRLTVV.

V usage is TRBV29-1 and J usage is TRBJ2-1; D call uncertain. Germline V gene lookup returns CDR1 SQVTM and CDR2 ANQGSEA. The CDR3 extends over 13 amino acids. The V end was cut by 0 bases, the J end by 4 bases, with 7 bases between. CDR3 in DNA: TGCAGCGTTGAAGAGGGCCGGTACAATGAGCAGTTCTTC. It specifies CSVEEGRYNEQFF.